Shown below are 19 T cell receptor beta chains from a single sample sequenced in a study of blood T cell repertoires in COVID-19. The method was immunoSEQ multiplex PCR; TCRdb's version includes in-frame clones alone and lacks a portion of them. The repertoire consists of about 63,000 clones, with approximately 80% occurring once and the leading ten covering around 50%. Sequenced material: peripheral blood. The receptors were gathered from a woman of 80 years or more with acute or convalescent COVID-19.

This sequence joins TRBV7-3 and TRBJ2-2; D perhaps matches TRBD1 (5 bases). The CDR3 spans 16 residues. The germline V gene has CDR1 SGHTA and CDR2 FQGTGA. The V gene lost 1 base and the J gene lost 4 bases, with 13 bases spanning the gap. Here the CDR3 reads CASSLRQNLGTGELFF. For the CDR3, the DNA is TGTGCCAGCAGCTTAAGACAGAACCTCGGCACCGGGGAGCTGTTTTTT.

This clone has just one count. For the CDR3, the DNA is TGTGCCACCAGCAAGGACTGGGGTCCTGGAAACACCATATATTTT. Translating it yields CATSKDWGPGNTIYF. The chain links TRBV15 to TRBJ1-3; D remains ambiguous. CDR3 length: 15 amino acids. Germline loops: CDR1 LNHNV, CDR2 YYDKDF (reference sequence). V was shortened by 4 bases and J by 2 bases, with 12 bases between the two germline ends.

The CDR3 loop is CASSVNEPYEQYF. The CDR3 DNA reads TGTGCCAGCAGCGTTAACGAGCCCTACGAGCAGTACTTC. The chain couples TRBV11-1 to TRBJ2-7; D gene ambiguous. The germline CDR1 and CDR2 sequences are SGHAT and FQDESV (reference sequence). The CDR3 runs to 13 residues. Trimming pared 5 bases from V and 2 bases from J, leaving 10 bases between.

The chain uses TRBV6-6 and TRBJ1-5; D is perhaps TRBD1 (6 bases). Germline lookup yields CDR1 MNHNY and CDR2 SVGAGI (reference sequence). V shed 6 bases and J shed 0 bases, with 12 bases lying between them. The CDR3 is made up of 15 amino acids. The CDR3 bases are TGTGCCAGCAGAAACAGGGTAGATAGCAATCAGCCCCAGCATTTT. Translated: CASRNRVDSNQPQHF.

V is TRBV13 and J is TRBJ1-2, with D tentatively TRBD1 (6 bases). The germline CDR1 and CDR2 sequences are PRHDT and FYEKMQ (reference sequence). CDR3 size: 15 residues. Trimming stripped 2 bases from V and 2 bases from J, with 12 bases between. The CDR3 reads CASSLLGTRNYGYTF. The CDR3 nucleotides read TGTGCCAGCAGCTTATTAGGGACAAGAAACTATGGCTACACCTTC. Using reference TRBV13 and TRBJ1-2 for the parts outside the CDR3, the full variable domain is AAGVIQSPRHLIKEKRETATLKCYPIPRHDTVYWYQQGPGQDPQFLISFYEKMQSDKGSIPDRFSAQQFSDYHSELNMSSLELGDSALYFCASSLLGTRNYGYTFGSGTRLTVV.

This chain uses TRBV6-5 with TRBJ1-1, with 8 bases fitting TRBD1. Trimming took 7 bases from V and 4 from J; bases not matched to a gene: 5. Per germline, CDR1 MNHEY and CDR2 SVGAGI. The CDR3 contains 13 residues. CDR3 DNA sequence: TGTGCCAGCAAAAGACAGGGGTCCACTGAAGCTTTCTTT. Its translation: CASKRQGSTEAFF.

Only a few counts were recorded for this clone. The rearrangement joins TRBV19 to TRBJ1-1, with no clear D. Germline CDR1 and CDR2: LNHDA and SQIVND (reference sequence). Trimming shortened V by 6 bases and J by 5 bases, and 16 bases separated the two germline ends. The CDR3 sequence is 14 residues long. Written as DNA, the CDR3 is TGTGCCAGTAGCACCGCGGGCCTCGGGACTGAAGCTTTCTTT. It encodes CASSTAGLGTEAFF.

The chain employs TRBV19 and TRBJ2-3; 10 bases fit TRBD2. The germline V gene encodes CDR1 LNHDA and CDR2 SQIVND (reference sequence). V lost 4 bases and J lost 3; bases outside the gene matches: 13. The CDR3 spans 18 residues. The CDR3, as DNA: TGTGCCAGTAGTAGAAGAAGCGGGAGGGCCGCGTGGACAGATACGCAGTATTTT. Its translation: CASSRRSGRAAWTDTQYF.

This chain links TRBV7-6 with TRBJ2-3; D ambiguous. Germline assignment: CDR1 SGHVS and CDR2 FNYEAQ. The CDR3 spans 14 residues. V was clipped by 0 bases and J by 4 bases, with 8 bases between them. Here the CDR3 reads CASSLAYRADTQYF. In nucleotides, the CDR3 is TGTGCCAGCAGCTTAGCCTACCGGGCAGATACGCAGTATTTT.

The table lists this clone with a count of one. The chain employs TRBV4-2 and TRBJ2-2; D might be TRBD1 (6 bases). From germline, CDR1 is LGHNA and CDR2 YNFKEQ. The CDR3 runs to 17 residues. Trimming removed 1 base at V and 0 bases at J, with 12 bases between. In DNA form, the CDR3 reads TGTGCCAGCAGCCAAGTAACAGGGACGTCGAACACCGGGGAGCTGTTTTTT. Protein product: CASSQVTGTSNTGELFF.

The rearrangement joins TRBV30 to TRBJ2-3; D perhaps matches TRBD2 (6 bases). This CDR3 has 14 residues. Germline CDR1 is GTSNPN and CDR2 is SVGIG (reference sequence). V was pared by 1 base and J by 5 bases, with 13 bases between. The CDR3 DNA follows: TGTGCCTGGAGTGGTCGGGAGCTGAGAGATACGCAGTATTTT. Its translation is CAWSGRELRDTQYF.

The CDR3 DNA reads TGTGCCAGCAGTTACAGCCCTCAGGGCGAGCAGTACTTC. Its translation is CASSYSPQGEQYF. The chain links TRBV6-6 to TRBJ2-7; possibly TRBD1 for D (5 bases). This CDR3 is built from 13 residues. V was trimmed by 2 bases and J by 6 bases, leaving 11 bases between them. CDR1 is MNHNY and CDR2 is SVGAGI in the germline V gene (reference sequence).

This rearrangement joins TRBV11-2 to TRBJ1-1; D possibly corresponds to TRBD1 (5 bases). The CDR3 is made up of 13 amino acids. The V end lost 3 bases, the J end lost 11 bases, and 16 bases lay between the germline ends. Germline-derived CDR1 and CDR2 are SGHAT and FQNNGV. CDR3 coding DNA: TGTGCCAGCAGCTTCGGGGGGAGACTGAGGGCTTTCTTT. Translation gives CASSFGGRLRAFF. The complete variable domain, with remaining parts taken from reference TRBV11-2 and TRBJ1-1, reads EAGVAQSPRYKIIEKRQSVAFWCNPISGHATLYWYQQILGQGPKLLIQFQNNGVVDDSQLPKDRFSAERLKGVDSTLKIQPAKLEDSAVYLCASSFGGRLRAFFGQGTRLTVV.

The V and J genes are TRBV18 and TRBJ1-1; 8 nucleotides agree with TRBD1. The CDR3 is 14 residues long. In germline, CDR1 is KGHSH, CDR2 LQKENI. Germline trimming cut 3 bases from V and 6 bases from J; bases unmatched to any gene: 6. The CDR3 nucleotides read TGTGCCAGCTCACCCCAGGGGGCGAGGGCTGAAGCTTTCTTT. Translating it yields CASSPQGARAEAFF.

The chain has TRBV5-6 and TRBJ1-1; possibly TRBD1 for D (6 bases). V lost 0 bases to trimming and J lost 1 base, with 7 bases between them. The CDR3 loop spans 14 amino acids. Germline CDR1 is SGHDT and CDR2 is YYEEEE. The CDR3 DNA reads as TGTGCCAGCAGCTTGGAGGGACAGAACACTGAAGCTTTCTTT. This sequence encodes CASSLEGQNTEAFF.

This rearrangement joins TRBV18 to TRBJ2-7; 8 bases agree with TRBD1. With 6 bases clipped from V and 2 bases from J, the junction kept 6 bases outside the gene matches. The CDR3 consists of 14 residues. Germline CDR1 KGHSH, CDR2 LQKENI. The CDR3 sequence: CASSPGTGAYEQYF. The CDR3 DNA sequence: TGTGCCAGCTCTCCCGGGACAGGCGCCTACGAGCAGTACTTC.

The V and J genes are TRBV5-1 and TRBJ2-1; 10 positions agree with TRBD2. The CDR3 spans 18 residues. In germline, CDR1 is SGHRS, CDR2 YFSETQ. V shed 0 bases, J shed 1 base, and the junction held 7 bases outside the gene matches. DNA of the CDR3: TGCGCCAGCAGCTTGGGTCCTAGCGGGAGTAGTTCCTACAATGAGCAGTTCTTC. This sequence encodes CASSLGPSGSSSYNEQFF.

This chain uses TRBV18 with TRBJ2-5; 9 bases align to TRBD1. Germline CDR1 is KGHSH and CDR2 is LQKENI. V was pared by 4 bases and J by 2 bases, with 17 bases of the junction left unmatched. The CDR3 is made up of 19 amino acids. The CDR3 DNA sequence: TGTGCCAGCTCACTAACGGAATACAGGGACAGGGCGACTCAAGAGACCCAGTACTTC. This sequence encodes CASSLTEYRDRATQETQYF.

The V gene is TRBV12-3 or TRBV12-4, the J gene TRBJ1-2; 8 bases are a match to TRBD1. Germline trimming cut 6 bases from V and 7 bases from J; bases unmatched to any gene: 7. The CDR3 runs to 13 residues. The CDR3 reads CASSSGTGSGYTF. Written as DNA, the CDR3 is TGTGCCAGCAGCTCGGGGACAGGCAGTGGCTACACCTTC.